The rows below give T cell receptor beta chains drawn from one sample of a study of response to subunit inactivated influenza vaccine. Each CDR3 protein is one row after TCRdb ran MiXCR on the RT-PCR reads. Counted here are 280,000 or so distinct CDR3 sequences, just over 20% occurring once; the ten biggest clones make up roughly a tenth. This material consisted of PBMCs from blood, taken roughly 20 months after vaccination. The receptor source for this set is a man aged 50 to 75 who received an inactivated influenza vaccine. CDR3s include the opening cysteine and the closing phenylalanine or tryptophan. The D gene is left open where the match is weak. Clone size is stated in some rows and not others, as once, few, many or a class when expanded.

cdr3_nt | cdr3_aa | d_call | j_call | clone_size | v_call
TGTGCCAGCAGTTTAGGTTATTTGGATACGCAGTATTTT | CASSLGYLDTQYF | NA | TRBJ2-3 | few | TRBV12-3/TRBV12-4
TGTGCCAGCAGCGAGGACAGGGGGCGCGACTATGGCTACACCTTC | CASSEDRGRDYGYTF | TRBD1 | TRBJ1-2 | many | TRBV5-4
TGCGCCAGCAGCCCCGGACAGGGGTCCTACGAGCAGTACTTC | CASSPGQGSYEQYF | TRBD1 | TRBJ2-7 | NA | TRBV5-1
TGTGCCAGCAGCCTTGGACTAGCGGAGAGGCGGACCGGGGAGCTGTTTTTT | CASSLGLAERRTGELFF | TRBD2 | TRBJ2-2 | few | TRBV7-8
TGTGCCAGCAGTTACTCCATCTCTTCCGGGACAGGGTATAAGAATGAGCAGTTCTTC | CASSYSISSGTGYKNEQFF | TRBD1 | TRBJ2-1 | few | TRBV6-2/TRBV6-3
TGCAGTGCTAGAGACCGGGACAGGGACCTTGGCGAGCAGTACTTC | CSARDRDRDLGEQYF | TRBD1 | TRBJ2-7 | once | TRBV20-1
TGTGCCAGCAGTTTACAGTTTCGAGTGGCAGATACGCAGTATTTT | CASSLQFRVADTQYF | NA | TRBJ2-3 | few | TRBV28
TGCGCCAGCAGTGACTTCCTACGGAGTGAGCAGTTCTTC | CASSDFLRSEQFF | NA | TRBJ2-1 | NA | TRBV10-1
TGCGCCAGCAGCCACCACGGGGGTTCCACCGGGGAGCTGTTTTTT | CASSHHGGSTGELFF | NA | TRBJ2-2 | few | TRBV4-3
TGCAGTGCTACGGAGTGGGATGAGCAGTTCTTC | CSATEWDEQFF | NA | TRBJ2-1 | once | TRBV20-1
TGTGCCAGCAGTTTAATGGTAGGGAATGGCTACACCTTC | CASSLMVGNGYTF | NA | TRBJ1-2 | few | TRBV12-3/TRBV12-4
TGTGCCAGCAGTTCTCAGGGGGGTTCACCCCTCCACTTT | CASSSQGGSPLHF | TRBD1 | TRBJ1-6 | NA | TRBV6-5
TGTGCCACCGGGACAGGGCTTCAGCCCCAGCATTTT | CATGTGLQPQHF | TRBD1 | TRBJ1-5 | few | TRBV6-2/TRBV6-3
TGTGCCAGCACGGATCCGAATGGCTACACCTTC | CASTDPNGYTF | NA | TRBJ1-2 | few | TRBV18
TGTGCCAGCAGCCCCCGACAGGGAACCTACGAGCAGTACTTC | CASSPRQGTYEQYF | TRBD1 | TRBJ2-7 | NA | TRBV7-2
TGTGCCAGCAGCTATAGAGAGGGGGCAGGAAGATACGAGCAGTACTTC | CASSYREGAGRYEQYF | TRBD1 | TRBJ2-7 | once | TRBV11-2
TGCAGTGCTAAGGGCGTAAACACCGGGGAGCTGTTTTTT | CSAKGVNTGELFF | NA | TRBJ2-2 | few | TRBV20-1
TGTGCCAGCAGCTTAGCGCAATGGACTGAGCAGTTCTTC | CASSLAQWTEQFF | NA | TRBJ2-1 | few | TRBV7-6
TGTGCCAGCAGCCCCCGGACGGACTACAATGAGCAGTTCTTC | CASSPRTDYNEQFF | NA | TRBJ2-1 | NA | TRBV5-5
TGTGCCAGCAGTTCCTCGGGGGCTGGCTACACCTTC | CASSSSGAGYTF | NA | TRBJ1-2 | few | TRBV6-6
TGTGCCAGCAGTGTGACTAGCCTAATTTCCTACAATGAGCAGTTCTTC | CASSVTSLISYNEQFF | TRBD2 | TRBJ2-1 | NA | TRBV28
TGTGCCAGCAGTTTATTAGCTAGCGGGATGGGGAATGAGCAGTTCTTC | CASSLLASGMGNEQFF | TRBD2 | TRBJ2-1 | NA | TRBV27
TGTGCCAGCAGTCCCGGCAGGGGGCTCGGCTACACCTTC | CASSPGRGLGYTF | TRBD1 | TRBJ1-2 | few | TRBV12-3/TRBV12-4
TGCAGTGTCAGTCCTGGCGGGGAGACCCAGTACTTC | CSVSPGGETQYF | NA | TRBJ2-5 | NA | TRBV20-1
TGTGCCAGCAGCAAACTAGCGGGTCTTTACAATGAGCAGTTCTTC | CASSKLAGLYNEQFF | TRBD2 | TRBJ2-1 | NA | TRBV6-4
TGCGCCAGCAGCTTGTTTGATACCCCCGATGGACAGTACTTC | CASSLFDTPDGQYF | NA | TRBJ2-4 | NA | TRBV5-1
TGTGCCAGCAGCCAAGAATTGGGGAATGACAGGGAGGCTCGGGAGACCCAGTACTTC | CASSQELGNDREARETQYF | NA | TRBJ2-5 | few | TRBV3-1
TGCGCCAGCGCAGGACTAGCGGGGGGCAATGAGCAGTTCTTC | CASAGLAGGNEQFF | TRBD2 | TRBJ2-1 | NA | TRBV10-2
TGTGCCAGCAGCTTAACCCCGGGACAGAAAAAGGATACGCAGTATTTT | CASSLTPGQKKDTQYF | TRBD1 | TRBJ2-3 | few | TRBV7-2
TGTGCCAGCAGCTTTGGACTTTACCAAGAGACCCAGTACTTC | CASSFGLYQETQYF | NA | TRBJ2-5 | once | TRBV7-9
TGTGCCAGCAGCCGGGCCCGCAGGGGAGCTAATGAAAAACTGTTTTTT | CASSRARRGANEKLFF | NA | TRBJ1-4 | few | TRBV5-8
TGCGCCAGCAGTCAATGTCCGGGACCGACAGATACGCAGTATTTT | CASSQCPGPTDTQYF | NA | TRBJ2-3 | NA | TRBV23-1
TGTGCCTGGAGTGTAACCTGGGGACAGGTGCTTCTTTTT | CAWSVTWGQVLLF | TRBD1 | TRBJ1-4 | NA | TRBV30
TGCAGCGTTGGGGGACTAGCGGGAGATGAGCAGTTCTTC | CSVGGLAGDEQFF | TRBD2 | TRBJ2-1 | NA | TRBV29-1
TGTGCCAGCAGGGACCGGGACAGGAGCACTGAAGCTTTCTTT | CASRDRDRSTEAFF | TRBD1 | TRBJ1-1 | many | TRBV28
TGCAGCGCGGACATTGTCACCTACAATGAGCAGTTCTTC | CSADIVTYNEQFF | NA | TRBJ2-1 | few | TRBV29-1
TGCGCCAGCAGCCAAGATTGGCACGCCAATCAGCCCCAGCATTTT | CASSQDWHANQPQHF | NA | TRBJ1-5 | NA | TRBV4-3
TGTGCCAGCAGCGTAGCTGACTCCCCCTTCCACGAGCAGTACTTC | CASSVADSPFHEQYF | NA | TRBJ2-7 | few | TRBV9
TGTGCCAGCAGCCAAGATCCGGGACCTCCAGCGAGAGGGGCTTTCTTT | CASSQDPGPPARGAFF | NA | TRBJ1-1 | NA | TRBV4-2
TGTGCCAGCAGCTTGCAGAGCGGGGGGCTATCCTACGAGCAGTACTTC | CASSLQSGGLSYEQYF | TRBD2 | TRBJ2-7 | few | TRBV5-5
TGTGCCAGCGCCCACTCTGGGGCCAACGTCCTGACTTTC | CASAHSGANVLTF | NA | TRBJ2-6 | few | TRBV4-2
TGTGCCAGCAGCTTAGACAGATCGAACACCGGGGAGCTGTTTTTT | CASSLDRSNTGELFF | NA | TRBJ2-2 | few | TRBV7-8
TGTGCCAGCACCTACCTCTCTCAGGGGGCTGGGGGCTACACCTTC | CASTYLSQGAGGYTF | TRBD1 | TRBJ1-2 | NA | TRBV6-1
TGCAGTGCTAGAGCGAGTCGGAGCTCCTACGAGCAGTACTTC | CSARASRSSYEQYF | NA | TRBJ2-7 | NA | TRBV20-1
TGTGCCAGCAGTTCCCCCCAGCCCAGCTCCTACAATGAGCAGTTCTTC | CASSSPQPSSYNEQFF | NA | TRBJ2-1 | once | TRBV28
TGCGCCAGCAGCCAATACGGCACCCGGAACACTGAAGCTTTCTTT | CASSQYGTRNTEAFF | NA | TRBJ1-1 | NA | TRBV4-1
TGCAGCGTTGGGACAGGCGGTGGAAAACTGTTTTTT | CSVGTGGGKLFF | TRBD1 | TRBJ1-4 | NA | TRBV29-1
TGTGCCACCAGTGATTTTCTGAACACTGAAGCTTTCTTT | CATSDFLNTEAFF | NA | TRBJ1-1 | few | TRBV24-1
TGTGCCAGCGGACCGGGGAGTTTATACGAGCAGTACTTC | CASGPGSLYEQYF | NA | TRBJ2-7 | few | TRBV27
TGCGCCAGCAGCCAAGGGCTCGCGGCGGGTCTCGCTGAAGCTTTCTTT | CASSQGLAAGLAEAFF | NA | TRBJ1-1 | many | TRBV4-3